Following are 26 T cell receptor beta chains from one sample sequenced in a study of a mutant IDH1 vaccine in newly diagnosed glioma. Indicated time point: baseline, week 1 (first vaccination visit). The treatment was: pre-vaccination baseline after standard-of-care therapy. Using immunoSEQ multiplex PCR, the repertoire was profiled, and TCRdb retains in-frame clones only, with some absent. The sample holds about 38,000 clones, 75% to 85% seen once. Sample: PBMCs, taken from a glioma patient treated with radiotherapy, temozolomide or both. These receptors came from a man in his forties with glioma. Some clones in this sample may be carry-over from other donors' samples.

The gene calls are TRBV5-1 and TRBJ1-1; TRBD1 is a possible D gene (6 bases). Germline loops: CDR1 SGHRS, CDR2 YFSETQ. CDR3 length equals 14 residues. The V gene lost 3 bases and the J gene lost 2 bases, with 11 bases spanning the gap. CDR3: CASSWIGGNTEAFF. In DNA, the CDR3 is TGCGCCAGCAGCTGGATAGGGGGAAACACTGAAGCTTTCTTT. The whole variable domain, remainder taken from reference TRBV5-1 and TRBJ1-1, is KAGVTQTPRYLIKTRGQQVTLSCSPISGHRSVSWYQQTPGQGLQFLFEYFSETQRNKGNFPGRFSGRQFSNSRSEMNVSTLELGDSALYLCASSWIGGNTEAFFGQGTRLTVV.

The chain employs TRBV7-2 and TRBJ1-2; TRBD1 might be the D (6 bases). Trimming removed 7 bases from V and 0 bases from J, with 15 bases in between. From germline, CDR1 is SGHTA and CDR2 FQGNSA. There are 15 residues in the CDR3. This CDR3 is CASTLRTASNYGYTF. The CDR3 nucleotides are TGTGCCAGCACCCTTAGGACAGCCTCTAACTATGGCTACACCTTC.

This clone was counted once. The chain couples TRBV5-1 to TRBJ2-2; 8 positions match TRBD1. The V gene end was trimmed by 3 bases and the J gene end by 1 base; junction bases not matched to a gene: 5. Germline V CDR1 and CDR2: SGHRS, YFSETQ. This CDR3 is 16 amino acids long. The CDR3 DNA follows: TGCGCCAGCAGCTGGTCCGGGACAGGGAACACCGGGGAGCTGTTTTTT. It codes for CASSWSGTGNTGELFF.

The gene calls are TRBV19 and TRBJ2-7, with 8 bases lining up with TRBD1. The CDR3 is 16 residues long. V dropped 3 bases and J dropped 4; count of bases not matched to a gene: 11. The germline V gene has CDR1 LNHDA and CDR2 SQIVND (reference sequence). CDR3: CASSISGTGNFYEQYF. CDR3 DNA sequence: TGTGCCAGTAGTATCTCCGGGACAGGCAATTTTTACGAGCAGTACTTC.

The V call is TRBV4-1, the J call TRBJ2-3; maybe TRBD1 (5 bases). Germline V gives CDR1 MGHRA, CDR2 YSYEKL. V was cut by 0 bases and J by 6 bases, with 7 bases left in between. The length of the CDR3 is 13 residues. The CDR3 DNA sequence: TGCGCCAGCAGCCAAGATCCAGGGGATACGCAGTATTTT. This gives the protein CASSQDPGDTQYF.

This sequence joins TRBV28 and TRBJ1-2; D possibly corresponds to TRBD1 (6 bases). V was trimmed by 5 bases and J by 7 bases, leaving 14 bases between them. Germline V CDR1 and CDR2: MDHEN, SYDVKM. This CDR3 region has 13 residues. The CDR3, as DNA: TGTGCCAGCAGTATTACAGGGATGGCTGGCTACACCTTC. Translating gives CASSITGMAGYTF.

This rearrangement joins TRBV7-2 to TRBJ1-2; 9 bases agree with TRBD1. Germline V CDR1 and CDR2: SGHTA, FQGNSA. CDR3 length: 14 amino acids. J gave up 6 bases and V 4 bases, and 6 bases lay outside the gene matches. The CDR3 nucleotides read TGTGCCAGCAGCTCCAACAGGGGGCCCCATGGCTACACCTTC. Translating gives CASSSNRGPHGYTF.

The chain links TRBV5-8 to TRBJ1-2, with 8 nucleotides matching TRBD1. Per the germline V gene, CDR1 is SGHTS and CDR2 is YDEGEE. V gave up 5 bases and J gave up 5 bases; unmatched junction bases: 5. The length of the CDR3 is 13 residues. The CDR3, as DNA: TGTGCCAGCAGACTGACAGGGGATTATGGCTACACCTTC. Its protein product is CASRLTGDYGYTF.

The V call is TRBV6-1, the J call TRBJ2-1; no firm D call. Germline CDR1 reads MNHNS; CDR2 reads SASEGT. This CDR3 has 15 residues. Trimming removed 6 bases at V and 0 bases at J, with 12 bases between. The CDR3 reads CASRTLRSSYNEQFF. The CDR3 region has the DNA TGTGCCAGCAGGACTCTAAGGAGCTCCTACAATGAGCAGTTCTTC.

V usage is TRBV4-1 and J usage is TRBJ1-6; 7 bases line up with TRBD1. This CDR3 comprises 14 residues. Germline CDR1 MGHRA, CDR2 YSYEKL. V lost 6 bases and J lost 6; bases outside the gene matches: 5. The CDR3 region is CASSVPGGNSPLHF. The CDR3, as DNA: TGCGCCAGCAGTGTTCCAGGGGGTAATTCACCCCTCCACTTT.

The CDR3 DNA sequence: TGCGCCAGCAGCCAAGGGGCAGGGGGCAACACTGAAGCTTTCTTT. Protein: CASSQGAGGNTEAFF. The chain has TRBV4-3 and TRBJ1-1; 8 bases line up with TRBD1. The trim removed 1 base at V and 2 bases at J, leaving 3 bases unmatched. The CDR3 is 15 amino acids. Per germline, CDR1 LGHNA and CDR2 YSLEER.

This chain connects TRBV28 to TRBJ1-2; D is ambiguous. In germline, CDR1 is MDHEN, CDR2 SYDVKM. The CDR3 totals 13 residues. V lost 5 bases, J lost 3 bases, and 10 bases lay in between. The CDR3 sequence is CASSTTRDYGYTF. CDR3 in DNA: TGTGCCAGCAGTACCACTAGGGACTATGGCTACACCTTC.

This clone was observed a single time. This chain's CDR3 is CASSLVQLPGDTQYF. The CDR3 DNA reads as TGTGCCAGCAGCTTAGTTCAGCTTCCAGGGGATACGCAGTATTTT. This chain connects TRBV7-8 to TRBJ2-3; the D gene is possibly TRBD1 (5 bases). V was trimmed by 1 base and J by 6 bases, leaving 14 bases between them. The CDR3 is 15 amino acids. Germline V gives CDR1 SGHVS, CDR2 FQNEAQ.

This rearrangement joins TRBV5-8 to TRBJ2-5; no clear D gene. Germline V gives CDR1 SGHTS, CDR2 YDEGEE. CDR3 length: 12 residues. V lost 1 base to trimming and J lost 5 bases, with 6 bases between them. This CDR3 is CASSLMGETQYF. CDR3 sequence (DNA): TGTGCCAGCAGCTTGATGGGCGAGACCCAGTACTTC.

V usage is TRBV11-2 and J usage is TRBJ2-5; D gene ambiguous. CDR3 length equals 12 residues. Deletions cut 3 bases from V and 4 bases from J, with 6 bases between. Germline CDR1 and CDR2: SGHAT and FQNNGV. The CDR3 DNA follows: TGTGCCAGCAGCTTGGGTGCAGAGACCCAGTACTTC. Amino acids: CASSLGAETQYF. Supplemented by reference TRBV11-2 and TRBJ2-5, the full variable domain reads EAGVAQSPRYKIIEKRQSVAFWCNPISGHATLYWYQQILGQGPKLLIQFQNNGVVDDSQLPKDRFSAERLKGVDSTLKIQPAKLEDSAVYLCASSLGAETQYFGPGTRLLVL.

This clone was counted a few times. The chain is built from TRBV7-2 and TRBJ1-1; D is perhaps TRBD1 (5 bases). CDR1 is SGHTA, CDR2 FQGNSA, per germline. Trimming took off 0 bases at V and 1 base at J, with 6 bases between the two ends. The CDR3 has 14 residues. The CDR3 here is CASSLAGANTEAFF. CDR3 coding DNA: TGTGCCAGCAGCTTAGCAGGGGCGAACACTGAAGCTTTCTTT.

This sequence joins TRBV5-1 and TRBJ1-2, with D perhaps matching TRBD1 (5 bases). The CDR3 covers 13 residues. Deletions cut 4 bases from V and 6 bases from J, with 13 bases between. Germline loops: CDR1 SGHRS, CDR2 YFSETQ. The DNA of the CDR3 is TGCGCCAGCAGCGGGGACGGAGGGAATGGCTACACCTTC. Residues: CASSGDGGNGYTF.

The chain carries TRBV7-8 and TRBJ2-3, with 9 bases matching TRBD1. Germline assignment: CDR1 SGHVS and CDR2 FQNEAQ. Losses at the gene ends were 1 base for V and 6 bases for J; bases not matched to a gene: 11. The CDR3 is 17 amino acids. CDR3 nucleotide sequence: TGTGCCAGCAGCTTAGGAACAGGGGGCCTTTCACCCGATACGCAGTATTTT. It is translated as CASSLGTGGLSPDTQYF.

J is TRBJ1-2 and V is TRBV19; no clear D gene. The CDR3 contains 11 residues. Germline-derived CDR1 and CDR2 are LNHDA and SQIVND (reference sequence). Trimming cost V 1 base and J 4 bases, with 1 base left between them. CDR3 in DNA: TGTGCCAGTAGTATAGGCTATGGCTACACCTTC. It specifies CASSIGYGYTF.

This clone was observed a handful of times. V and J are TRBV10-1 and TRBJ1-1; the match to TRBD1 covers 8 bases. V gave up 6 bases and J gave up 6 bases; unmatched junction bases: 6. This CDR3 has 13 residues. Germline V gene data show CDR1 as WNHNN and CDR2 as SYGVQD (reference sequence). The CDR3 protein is CASSQGAVAEAFF. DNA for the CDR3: TGCGCCAGCAGCCAGGGGGCCGTCGCTGAAGCTTTCTTT.

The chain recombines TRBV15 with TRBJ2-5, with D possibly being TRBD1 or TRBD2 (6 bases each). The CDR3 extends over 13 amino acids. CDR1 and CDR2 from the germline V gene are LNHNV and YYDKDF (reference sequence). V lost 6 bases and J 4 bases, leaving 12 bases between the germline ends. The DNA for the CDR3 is TGTGCCACCAGGACGGGGGCAGGAGAGACCCAGTACTTC. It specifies CATRTGAGETQYF.

This CDR3 reads CASSLTGTGYASGELFF. In DNA form, the CDR3 reads TGTGCCAGCAGCCTGACCGGGACAGGGTATGCGTCTGGGGAGCTGTTTTTT. The chain links TRBV9 to TRBJ2-2; 9 bases match TRBD1. J gave up 8 bases and V 4 bases, and 15 bases lay outside the gene matches. Germline loops: CDR1 SGDLS, CDR2 YYNGEE. CDR3 length: 17 amino acids.

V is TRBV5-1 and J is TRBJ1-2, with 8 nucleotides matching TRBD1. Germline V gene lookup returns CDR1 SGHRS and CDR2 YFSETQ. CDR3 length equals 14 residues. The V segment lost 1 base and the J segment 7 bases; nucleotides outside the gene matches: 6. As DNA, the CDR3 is TGCGCCAGCAGCTTGTGGGGACAGGACTCTGGCTACACCTTC. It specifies CASSLWGQDSGYTF. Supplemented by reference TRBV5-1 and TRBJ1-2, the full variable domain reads KAGVTQTPRYLIKTRGQQVTLSCSPISGHRSVSWYQQTPGQGLQFLFEYFSETQRNKGNFPGRFSGRQFSNSRSEMNVSTLELGDSALYLCASSLWGQDSGYTFGSGTRLTVV.

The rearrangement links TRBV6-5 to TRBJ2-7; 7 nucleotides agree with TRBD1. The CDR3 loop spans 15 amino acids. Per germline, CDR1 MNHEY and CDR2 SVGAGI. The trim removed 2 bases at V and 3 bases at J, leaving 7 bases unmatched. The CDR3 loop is CASSYQTGYGYEQYF. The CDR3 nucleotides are TGTGCCAGCAGTTACCAGACAGGGTATGGCTACGAGCAGTACTTC.

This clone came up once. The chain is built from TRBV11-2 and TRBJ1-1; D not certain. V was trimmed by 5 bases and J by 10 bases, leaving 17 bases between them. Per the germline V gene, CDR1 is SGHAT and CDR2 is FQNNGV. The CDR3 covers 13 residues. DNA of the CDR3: TGTGCCAGCAGCCCCTCCCCCGTAGGTGGAGCTTTCTTT. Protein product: CASSPSPVGGAFF.

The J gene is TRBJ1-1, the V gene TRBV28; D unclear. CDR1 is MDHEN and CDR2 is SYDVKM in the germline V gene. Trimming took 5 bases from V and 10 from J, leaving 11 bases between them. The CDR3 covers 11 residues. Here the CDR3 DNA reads TGTGCCAGCAGTCCCTCCTACGGAGCTTTCTTT. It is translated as CASSPSYGAFF.